This T cell receptor (beta chain) is from a study of immune heterogeneity within non-small cell lung tumors. Study context: Of the tumors, 4 were squamous cell, some ten non-squamous, and 1 not otherwise specified.

Amplifying TCR beta CDR3 involved multiplex PCR carried out with 32 V and 13 J primers. Each CDR3 protein is one row after TCRdb ran MiXCR on the multiplex PCR reads. Seen here are over 5,000 distinct CDR3 sequences, roughly a fifth observed once, and the top ten hold more than 9.5%. The germline V gene encodes CDR1 MRHNA and CDR2 SNTAGT. The CDR3 consists of 22 residues. Trimming at V came to 0 bases and at J to 2 bases, leaving 18 bases not matched to a gene. Study results and caveats: Both recurring identical dominant CDR3 beta clonotypes and site-unique high-frequency clones were observed across tumor sites within a patient. Individual patients showed largely nonoverlapping sets of high-frequency T-cell receptor beta clonotypes.

Bulk tumor gDNA, 500 to 700 ng per sample, served as the TCR template. Several biopsies were spaced far apart within each primary tumor and obtained as surgery took place. Patients underwent curative surgery for non-small cell lung cancer (untreated and newly diagnosed). Individuals who provided samples were patients with newly diagnosed non-small cell lung cancer who were having surgery with curative intent. This clonotype was seen at least ten times. No antigen is known for it. Specimen: lung tumor tissue. The rearrangement uses TRBV6-4 and TRBJ2-2; 10 bases fit TRBD2. This TCR was sampled from a woman aged 55-70 years with non-small cell lung cancer. CDR3 bases: TGTGCCAGCAGTGACTCAAGATACTCCCCGGGACTAGCGAGAGAAAACACCGGGGAGCTGTTTTTT. Translating gives CASSDSRYSPGLARENTGELFF.